This is a list of T cell receptor beta chains from one sample in a study of T cell responses to AZD1222 COVID-19 vaccine. Profiling relied on immunoSEQ multiplex PCR, and the TCRdb table lists in-frame clones only, not all of them. The data hold some 150,000 clones, with 88% observed a single time. The specimen was peripheral blood, collected after recovery from COVID-19. The receptor set was obtained from an adult who had recovered from COVID-19. Each CDR3 is given with its conserved first and last residue. A D gene is named only where the DNA matches it firmly. Expanded clones are given a class, and other clones once, few, many or no size at all.

j_call clone_size v_call d_call cdr3_nt cdr3_aa
TRBJ2-7 . TRBV27 . TGTGCCAGCAGTTTGATGGGGGCGGGCAACGAGCAGTACTTC CASSLMGAGNEQYF
TRBJ1-5 . TRBV28 TRBD1 TGTGCCAGCAGTTTAAGCGGGACAGGACTTGACAATCAGCCCCAGCATTTT CASSLSGTGLDNQPQHF
TRBJ1-3 . TRBV7-3 . TGTGCCAGCAGCTTAGGGCCACCGGGCGCCGGAAACACCATATATTTT CASSLGPPGAGNTIYF
TRBJ2-3 . TRBV2 . TGTGCCAGCAGTGGGGGGGCAGCTAGCACAGATACGCAGTATTTT CASSGGAASTDTQYF
TRBJ1-2 few TRBV3-1/TRBV3-2 . TGTGCCAGCAGCCAATTCTCGGGTTATGGCTACACCTTC CASSQFSGYGYTF
TRBJ2-6 . TRBV19 . TGTGCCAGTTTGGTCGGATTTCAGCCTGGGGCCAACGTCCTGACTTTC CASLVGFQPGANVLTF
TRBJ1-4 . TRBV4-1 . TGCGCCAGCAGCCTCCCGGGACAACTGGGGGAAAAACTGTTTTTT CASSLPGQLGEKLFF
TRBJ2-6 . TRBV4-3 . TGCGCCAGCAGCCAACTAGTTGACTCTGGGGCCAACGTCCTGACTTTC CASSQLVDSGANVLTF
TRBJ1-2 once TRBV10-3 . TGTGCCATCAGTCCGGGAAAAAACGTGGATGGCTACACCTTC CAISPGKNVDGYTF
TRBJ1-3 few TRBV5-1 . TGCGCCAGCAGCTTGGTGCCTGACTCTGGAAACACCATATATTTT CASSLVPDSGNTIYF
TRBJ2-7 . TRBV19 TRBD2 TGTGCCAGTTCCCGAAGCAGGGGCGGAATTAGCGGGATAGTCTCCGAGCAGTACTTC CASSRSRGGISGIVSEQYF
TRBJ1-3 . TRBV7-9 TRBD1 TGTGCCAGCAGCCGCCGGACAGGGAAAAACACCATATATTTT CASSRRTGKNTIYF
TRBJ1-1 . TRBV7-8 TRBD1 TGTGCCAGCAGCCAGATGAAACAGGGGGCGCCGAATGAAGCTTTCTTT CASSQMKQGAPNEAFF
TRBJ2-3 few TRBV5-6 TRBD1 TGTGCCAGCAGCCCTATAGGACAGGGCCTCACAGATACGCAGTATTTT CASSPIGQGLTDTQYF
TRBJ2-2 . TRBV3-1/TRBV3-2 . TGTGCCAGCAGCCACACAGGGACCGGGGAGCTGTTTTTT CASSHTGTGELFF
TRBJ2-6 . TRBV2 TRBD1 TGTGCCAGCAGAGACAGGGCTGGGGCCAACGTCCTGACTTTC CASRDRAGANVLTF
TRBJ2-2 . TRBV5-4 . TGTGCCAGCAGCTTGGAGGGGATCGGGGAGCTGTTTTTT CASSLEGIGELFF
TRBJ2-1 . TRBV29-1 . TGCAGCGTTGAATTTGACAGAAGAAGATACAATGAGCAGTTCTTC CSVEFDRRRYNEQFF
TRBJ2-2 . TRBV6-5 TRBD1 TGTGCCAGCAGTTACGGGACAGCGAACACCGGGGAGCTGTTTTTT CASSYGTANTGELFF
TRBJ2-3 . TRBV5-1 . TGCGCCAGCAGCCCCGGGCCCGGCGGAGATACGCAGTATTTT CASSPGPGGDTQYF
TRBJ2-1 . TRBV27 TRBD2 TGTGCCAGCAGTCTAGCTAATGGGGCGGGGAGGGGAAATGAGCAGTTCTTC CASSLANGAGRGNEQFF
TRBJ2-7 . TRBV5-6 TRBD1 TGTGCCAGCAGCTTCGGGACAGGGTTGGGAATATACGAGCAGTACTTC CASSFGTGLGIYEQYF
TRBJ2-3 . TRBV2 TRBD1 TGTGCCAGCACCTTAGACAGGGGGCCAGATACGCAGTATTTT CASTLDRGPDTQYF
TRBJ2-5 . TRBV20-1 . TGCAGTGCTAGGACGGGAGAGACCCAGTACTTC CSARTGETQYF
TRBJ2-5 . TRBV9 . TGTGCCAGCAGCGTAGGCCCTCTTCAAGAGACCCAGTACTTC CASSVGPLQETQYF
TRBJ1-4 . TRBV7-2 . TGTGCCAGCAGCTCCTACACGAACAGGGTTTTTCGGGAAAAACTGTTTTTT CASSSYTNRVFREKLFF
TRBJ1-3 once TRBV19 TRBD1 TGTGCCAGTAGTATCGGGACAGTGGGAAACACCATATATTTT CASSIGTVGNTIYF
TRBJ1-2 few TRBV4-3 . TGCGCCAGCAGCCAAGATACAGGGAAAGGCAGGGTATATGGCTACACCTTC CASSQDTGKGRVYGYTF
TRBJ2-3 . TRBV4-1 TRBD1 TGCGCCAGCAGCCAAGAGGGTTGGGGACAGGGGACAGATACGCAGTATTTT CASSQEGWGQGTDTQYF
TRBJ1-5 . TRBV6-2/TRBV6-3 TRBD1 TGTGCCAGCAGTCCACAGGGGGCGCAGGGTCAGCCCCAGCATTTT CASSPQGAQGQPQHF
TRBJ1-1 . TRBV7-2 . TGTGCCAGCAGCCTCAGCATTGAGAACACTGAAGCTTTCTTT CASSLSIENTEAFF
TRBJ1-1 . TRBV11-2 . TGTGCCAGCAGCCCCCCGTGGGGGGTTGAAGCTTTCTTT CASSPPWGVEAFF
TRBJ2-1 . TRBV7-8 TRBD2 TGTGCCAGCAGCTTAACATTCGGGGGGACTAGCGGGGTTCACCGCTCCTACAATGAGCAGTTCTTC CASSLTFGGTSGVHRSYNEQFF
TRBJ2-7 . TRBV5-1 . TGCGCCAGCAGCGACCCCTCGGGATCCTACGAGCAGTACTTC CASSDPSGSYEQYF
TRBJ2-7 few TRBV27 . TGTGCCAGCAGGACTCCGGGACGCTTCTACGAGCAGTACTTC CASRTPGRFYEQYF
TRBJ2-7 . TRBV18 . TGTGCCAGCTCCCCCGGGACAACGACCTACGAGCAGTACTTC CASSPGTTTYEQYF
TRBJ1-5 . TRBV10-3 . TGTGCCATCAGTGAGGAGCAGGGCAGAAATCAGCCCCAGCATTTT CAISEEQGRNQPQHF
TRBJ2-7 . TRBV5-4 . TGTGCCAGCAGCTTGGACTGGTACGAGCAGTACTTC CASSLDWYEQYF
TRBJ1-1 . TRBV18 . TGTGCCAGCTCACCATGGGAGAGGGCAAACACTGAAGCTTTCTTT CASSPWERANTEAFF
TRBJ2-5 . TRBV7-2 TRBD2 TGTGCCAGCAGCTTCGGGCAAGCGGGGAAAGAGACCCAGTACTTC CASSFGQAGKETQYF
TRBJ1-1 . TRBV9 . TGTGCCAGCAGCGTAGAGGACGGACCCATGAACACTGAAGCTTTCTTT CASSVEDGPMNTEAFF
TRBJ1-2 . TRBV7-2 TRBD1 TGTGCCAGCAGCGCGCCATCAAGGACAGGGGGGGTCTATGGCTACACCTTC CASSAPSRTGGVYGYTF
TRBJ2-7 . TRBV3-1/TRBV3-2 . TGTGCCAGCAGCCAAGTTGGGCAGTACTTC CASSQVGQYF
TRBJ2-3 . TRBV9 . TGTGCCACCTCTTTTTTGAGCGGGCGGAGAACAGATACGCAGTATTTT CATSFLSGRRTDTQYF
TRBJ1-3 . TRBV5-5 . TGTGCCAGCAGCTTAGGAGCTGGAAACACCATATATTTT CASSLGAGNTIYF
TRBJ2-1 once TRBV4-1 TRBD2 TGCGCCAGCAGCGAAGGACTAGCGGGAAGGTACAATGAGCAGTTCTTC CASSEGLAGRYNEQFF
TRBJ1-1 . TRBV28 TRBD1 TGTGCCAGCAGTTCCCGACAGGGTTGGAACACTGAAGCTTTCTTT CASSSRQGWNTEAFF